Reported below is one TCR beta chain. Original handling: It was from reference gene primer amplification that nucleated cell counts were estimated. The repertoire was sequenced with immunoSEQ multiplex PCR; TCRdb's copy has only in-frame clones and lacks some. That table gives V, J and clone size, and the DNA gave D and trimming. Counted here are approximately 500,000 clones, roughly 90% occurring once; the ten biggest clones make up less than 2%. This entry belongs to a study of blood T cell repertoires in COVID-19. The sequenced sample was PBMCs or T cells enriched from blood (not recorded which). This TCR came from a woman in her 40s who had recovered from COVID-19.

The CDR3 spells CASSLQGDRGYTF. The CDR3 region has the DNA TGTGCCAGCAGCTTACAAGGGGATAGAGGCTACACCTTC. V usage is TRBV11-2 and J usage is TRBJ1-2, with D perhaps TRBD1 (5 bases). Germline assignment: CDR1 SGHAT and CDR2 FQNNGV. V lost 2 bases and J lost 8, with 12 bases in between. The CDR3 runs to 13 residues. The whole variable domain, filled in from reference TRBV11-2 and TRBJ1-2, reads EAGVAQSPRYKIIEKRQSVAFWCNPISGHATLYWYQQILGQGPKLLIQFQNNGVVDDSQLPKDRFSAERLKGVDSTLKIQPAKLEDSAVYLCASSLQGDRGYTFGSGTRLTVV.